This is a list of T cell receptor beta chains from one sample in a study of neurological immune-mediated disorders. Via MiXCR, TCRdb re-called the 5' RACE reads, giving one row per CDR3 protein. The sample has fewer than 35,000 distinct CDR3 sequences, 3.3% seen once; the top ten hold 6% to 9%. The sample taken for sequencing was PBMCs. The source of these receptors is a woman in her 30s with multiple sclerosis. Both conserved end residues are part of each CDR3. A D gene is named only where the DNA matches it firmly. Clone size appears in some rows only: once, few, many, or a class for an expanded clone.

j_call | v_call | d_call | clone_size | cdr3_nt | cdr3_aa
TRBJ2-6 | TRBV5-5 | . | many | TGTGCCAGCAGCCCGGAATCTGGGGCCAACGTCCTGACTTTC | CASSPESGANVLTF
TRBJ2-1 | TRBV20-1 | . | many | TGCAGTGCTAGTCGGCTTCCAAAAACCTACAATGAGCAGTTCTTC | CSASRLPKTYNEQFF
TRBJ2-7 | TRBV9 | . | many | TGTGCCAGCAGCTCAGGCTATGACGAGCAGTACTTC | CASSSGYDEQYF
TRBJ2-5 | TRBV29-1 | TRBD2 | many | TGCAGCGTAATCATCCATAGCGGGAGGGCAGAAGAGACCCAGTACTTC | CSVIIHSGRAEETQYF
TRBJ1-5 | TRBV6-2/TRBV6-3 | . | many | TGTGCCAGCACCACAGGTCGCAATCAGCCCCAGAATTTT | CASTTGRNQPQNF
TRBJ2-1 | TRBV6-5 | TRBD2 | many | TGTGCCAGCAGTTACTCGCCTAGCGGGGTTTACAATGAGCAGTTCTTC | CASSYSPSGVYNEQFF
TRBJ2-1 | TRBV29-1 | TRBD2 | medium-sized | TGCAGCGTGCATACTAGCGGGATCATCGGTGAGCAGTTCTTC | CSVHTSGIIGEQFF
TRBJ1-4 | TRBV4-2 | TRBD1 | few | TGTGCCAGCAGCCAAGTAAGGGGGCTGCGTGAAAAACTGTTTTTT | CASSQVRGLREKLFF
TRBJ2-7 | TRBV2 | TRBD1 | many | TGTGCCAGCAGTCCCGGGACAGGGGCCTACGAGCAGTACTTC | CASSPGTGAYEQYF
TRBJ2-7 | TRBV6-6 | . | many | TGTGCCAGCAGTTACTCGGGAAAACAGGGCTACGAGCAGTACTTC | CASSYSGKQGYEQYF
TRBJ2-7 | TRBV7-2 | . | many | TGTGCCAGCAGCTTAGTGTGGGCAGGGGGAGGCGAGCAGTACTTC | CASSLVWAGGGEQYF
TRBJ2-7 | TRBV6-5 | . | many | TGTGCCAGCAGCAAACCCGGCATGGGGGGATACGAGCAGTACTTC | CASSKPGMGGYEQYF
TRBJ1-5 | TRBV28 | . | many | TGTGCCACCAGTCCTCGGGGCCGTGGGCCCAATCAGCCCCAGCATTTT | CATSPRGRGPNQPQHF
TRBJ2-7 | TRBV20-1 | TRBD2 | many | TGCAGTGCTGACGGACTAGCCTACGAGCAGTACTTC | CSADGLAYEQYF
TRBJ2-1 | TRBV24-1 | . | many | TGTGCCACCGCCCCCCTGGACGGGCCCTACAATGAGCAGTTCTTC | CATAPLDGPYNEQFF
TRBJ2-1 | TRBV12-3/TRBV12-4 | TRBD2 | many | TGTGCCAGCAGTTTAGGGTGGGGGACTAGCGGGAGTGACGATGAGCAGTTCTTC | CASSLGWGTSGSDDEQFF
TRBJ1-1 | TRBV29-1 | TRBD1 | many | TGCAGCGTTGAAGATTGGGAGGACAGGTGGGGGTATATGAACACTGAAGCTTTCTTT | CSVEDWEDRWGYMNTEAFF
TRBJ1-2 | TRBV7-2 | TRBD1 | many | TGTGCCAGCAGCCTAGGGACAGATCTCTATGGCTACACCTTC | CASSLGTDLYGYTF
TRBJ1-1 | TRBV6-1 | . | many | TGTGCCAGCAGTGAAGGGTATGGAGGGGGGGAGACTGAAGCTTTCTTT | CASSEGYGGGETEAFF
TRBJ1-5 | TRBV6-6 | TRBD1 | many | TGTGCCAGCAGTTACGGGGACAGGGGGCTTCAGCCCCAGAATTTT | CASSYGDRGLQPQNF
TRBJ2-7 | TRBV20-1 | . | many | TGCAGTGCTAGAGAAAACTACCGGCAGTACTTC | CSARENYRQYF
TRBJ2-5 | TRBV20-1 | TRBD1 | many | TGCAGTGCTAGCGCGACAGGGACAGAGACCCAGTACTTC | CSASATGTETQYF
TRBJ1-6 | TRBV27 | . | many | TGTGCCAGCAGTTTTTTGGGCAGGGGCGCCTATAATTCACCCCTCCACTTT | CASSFLGRGAYNSPLHF
TRBJ1-2 | TRBV20-1 | TRBD1 | many | TGCAGTGCTAGAGATACCTCCGGGACAGGGTTTGGCTACACCTTC | CSARDTSGTGFGYTF
TRBJ2-3 | TRBV10-2 | . | many | TGCGCCAGCAGTGAAGGACAGATGACAGATACGCAGTATTTT | CASSEGQMTDTQYF
TRBJ2-7 | TRBV5-1 | TRBD1 | many | TGCGCCAGCAGCCAGGGGGCAGGATCCTACGAGCAGTACTTC | CASSQGAGSYEQYF
TRBJ2-3 | TRBV5-5 | TRBD1 | many | TGTGCCAGCAGTTTGCCCGGGACAGGTAGCACAGATACGCAGTATTTT | CASSLPGTGSTDTQYF
TRBJ1-1 | TRBV18 | . | . | TGTGCCAGCTCACTCGACCTGGGCACTGAAGCTTTCTTT | CASSLDLGTEAFF
TRBJ2-7 | TRBV7-2 | TRBD1 | many | TGTGCCAGCAGCTTTTTCGGGACAGTCTCCTACGAGCAGTACTTC | CASSFFGTVSYEQYF
TRBJ1-5 | TRBV19 | TRBD1 | few | TGTGCCAGTAGTAATACAGGGGAGCAGCCCCAGAATTTT | CASSNTGEQPQNF
TRBJ2-1 | TRBV3-1 | . | many | TGTGCCAGCAGCCAAGGGGCGGGAACCTACAATGAGCAGTTCTTC | CASSQGAGTYNEQFF
TRBJ1-6 | TRBV20-1 | . | few | TGCAGTGCTAGAGATTGGGAGAATTCACCCCTCAACTTT | CSARDWENSPLNF
TRBJ1-2 | TRBV12-3/TRBV12-4 | TRBD1 | once | TGTGCCAGCAGTTCCCCCCCCGGTCAGGGGGCGCATGGCTACACCTTC | CASSSPPGQGAHGYTF
TRBJ1-2 | TRBV6-2/TRBV6-3 | . | many | TGTGCCAGCACTTCGTGGGGTATGGGACACACCTTC | CASTSWGMGHTF
TRBJ2-7 | TRBV24-1 | . | many | TGTGCCACCCAAATGGGGGGGGCGGCCTCCTACGAGCAGTACTTC | CATQMGGAASYEQYF
TRBJ2-1 | TRBV5-1 | . | many | TGCGCCAGCAGCTTGGAGGCCGCGGGAACAACCCCACAGTTCTTC | CASSLEAAGTTPQFF
TRBJ1-5 | TRBV20-1 | . | many | TGCAGTGCTAGTGGGTGGGGCCGTCAGCCCCAGCATTTT | CSASGWGRQPQHF
TRBJ2-5 | TRBV4-1 | TRBD2 | many | TGCGCCAGCAGCCAAGAAGGGCGGGGTTCTAGCGGGTTGACCCAGTACTTC | CASSQEGRGSSGLTQYF
TRBJ2-5 | TRBV29-1 | TRBD2 | many | TGCAGCGGTCACCGGGAGGAAAAAGAGACCCAGTACTTC | CSGHREEKETQYF
TRBJ1-1 | TRBV27 | . | many | TGTGCCAGCAGTTTCAGTCAGGGGCGGAGGAACACTGAAGCTTTCTTT | CASSFSQGRRNTEAFF
TRBJ1-4 | TRBV6-5 | . | many | TGTGCCAGCAGTTACTCGAAGGGAGGGACTTGGGAAAAACTGTTTTTT | CASSYSKGGTWEKLFF
TRBJ1-4 | TRBV12-3/TRBV12-4 | TRBD1 | many | TGTGCCAGCAGTCCCTCCCAGGGGGCGAATGAAAAACTGTTTTTT | CASSPSQGANEKLFF
TRBJ2-1 | TRBV28 | . | many | TGTGCCAGCAGTTTAGTGAACAGTCCTGCTTCGAATGAGCAGTTCTTC | CASSLVNSPASNEQFF
TRBJ2-7 | TRBV29-1 | TRBD2 | many | TGCAGCGCTGCCCGGTTGGGACTAGAAAACGAGCAGTACTTC | CSAARLGLENEQYF